This T cell receptor (beta chain) was captured by sequencing in a study of blood T cell repertoires in COVID-19. Study details: Acute and convalescent COVID-19 samples came from the United States, Italy and Spain.

This CDR3 is 15 amino acids long. CDR1 is SEHNR, CDR2 FQNEAQ, per germline (reference sequence). The junction had 11 bases not matched to a gene; V was cut back by 6 bases and J by 5 bases. In the source study's methods: Amplification with reference gene primers provided the estimates of nucleated cell counts. The repertoire was sequenced with immunoSEQ multiplex PCR; TCRdb's copy has only in-frame clones and lacks some. V, J and clone size reflect that table, while D and trimming were determined from the DNA. The profile covers about 520,000 clones, with 80% to 90% appearing a single time and about 3% taken by the ten largest.

Sequencing input: peripheral blood. The sequence came from a human donor in a cohort sampled during active COVID-19. This sequence joins TRBV7-9 and TRBJ2-7, with 9 bases fitting TRBD1. Here the CDR3 DNA reads TGTGCCAGCAGTCGTGCCGGGACAGGGATCAACGAGCAGTACTTC. It codes for CASSRAGTGINEQYF.